This TCR beta chain was observed in a study of blood T cell repertoires in COVID-19. Study at large: PBMCs, B-cell-depleted T cells, or T cells provided the cDNA or gDNA that made up the material.

In the source study's methods: Reference gene primer amplification in the assay estimated nucleated cell counts. TCRdb's table, derived via immunoSEQ multiplex PCR, lists solely in-frame clones and lacks some. For V, J and clone size, that table is used; D and trimming come from the DNA. The table has tens of thousands of clones, 80% to 85% seen once. There are 16 residues in the CDR3. With V trimmed by 4 bases and J by 4 bases, 13 bases remained unmatched. The germline V gene has CDR1 SGDLS and CDR2 YYNGEE. Sequences were obtained from peripheral blood. The receptor was isolated from a woman aged 55 to 70 with acute or convalescent COVID-19. The genes are TRBV9 and TRBJ1-1; 7 bases map to TRBD1. The CDR3: CASSPARRGQLTEAFF. For the CDR3, the DNA is TGTGCCAGCAGCCCAGCCCGAAGGGGGCAGCTCACTGAAGCTTTCTTT. Full variable domain (outside the CDR3, taken from reference TRBV9 and TRBJ1-1): DSGVTQTPKHLITATGQRVTLRCSPRSGDLSVYWYQQSLDQGLQFLIQYYNGEERAKGNILERFSAQQFPDLHSELNLSSLELGDSALYFCASSPARRGQLTEAFFGQGTRLTVV.